Listed here is a single T cell receptor (beta chain). Unique molecular identifiers were incorporated into the prepared TCRbeta library. TCRdb passed the PCR reads through MiXCR, listing each CDR3 protein once. The data show 450,000 to 600,000 distinct CDR3 sequences, with around a third seen just once and 2% to 3% held by the top ten. The data derive from a study of T-cell reconstitution after alpha-beta-depleted transplantation in children. Between the trimmed V and J ends, which lost 0 bases and 2 bases, there was a span of 16 bases. This CDR3 has 16 amino acids. Germline V gene data show CDR1 as DFQATT and CDR2 as SNEGSKA (reference sequence).

The rearrangement joins TRBV20-1 to TRBJ1-1; maybe TRBD1 (6 bases). Material: PBMCs from the stem cell graft donor, obtained from the stem cell graft. The origin of this receptor is a human donor who donated a stem cell graft to a child with aplastic anemia. This CDR3 is CSARDVTRGFNTEAFF. CDR3 bases: TGCAGTGCTAGAGACGTAACTAGGGGGTTCAACACTGAAGCTTTCTTT.